This TCR beta chain is from a study of beta chain features in type 1 diabetes (dated by TCRdb to about 2018). In terms of the full investigation: Mean age, gender distribution, total cell number and subset yield were not different between patients and healthy donors. A total of 85 million to 140 million sorted cells were examined across all samples, and a strong correlation was observed between cell number per subset and RNA yield. In the study, recently diagnosed type 1 diabetes patients and matched healthy donors were compared on the TCRB repertoires of their sorted circulating CD4+ T cell subsets. Whereas all 30 or so donors provided naive and central memory subsets, regulatory and stem cell-like memory subsets were isolated from just 8 patients and about 8 healthy donors.

All of the isolated RNA was reverse transcribed with the High Capacity cDNA Reverse Transcription Kit, so expressed TCRB transcripts were sequenced. Deep immunoSEQ sequencing was applied to naive, central memory and regulatory T cell samples, giving an average of about 3.6 million total reads per sample. After sorted cells were lysed in RLT buffer, RNA was extracted with DNase-treated RNeasy Micro or Mini kits, with the choice depending on cell number. Each cell subset was processed separately to prevent cross-contamination, with patient and healthy donor samples processed together. The immunoSEQ multiplex PCR was used to amplify TCRB sequences from cDNA, generating 87-bp fragments that spanned the CDR3 region. Sequencing of the amplicons was performed on the Illumina HiSeq platform. In the authors' own workflow: Synthetic template baselines were used to correct PCR bias computationally, reads within Hamming distance 2 were collapsed together, and singletons that could not be merged were discarded. Reads were aligned against IMGT to assign V, D and J genes, CDR3 length and insertions or deletions at six rearrangement sites. Within each subset, clonotype counts were normalized to sorted cell number, and only after that were true diversity and Gini coefficients computed with the tcR R package. Repertoire sharing was quantified using the overlap coefficient calculated on TCRB nucleotide sequences. Out-of-frame TCRB sequences from naive cells were analyzed to stand in for the pre-selection repertoire. TCRdb obtained this table from immuneACCESS and retained in-frame rearrangements with V and J assigned. These tables miss some clones; where compared with another copy, unresolved V genes account for less than half of the shortfall, and the remainder is unexplained. V and J calls and clone size are those listed in that table; D and trimming were worked out from the DNA. This sample comprises nearly 700,000 clones, roughly an eighth of them detected only once. Jointly, the top ten make up less than 0.025% of the sample.

Concerning this clone itself: The antigen it binds to is not known. The record has no base qualities; no much larger clone is one base away.

V loses 7 bases, J loses 4 bases, and the germline ends lie 13 bases apart. The CDR3 sequence holds 13 residues, the cysteine and phenylalanine included. The DNA shown is the 39-base CDR3, in frame from base 1. Per the germline V gene, MGHRA is the CDR1 and YSYEKL is the CDR2. A single peripheral blood draw of approximately 0.11 L on average was collected from each donor into heparinised tubes. Naive, central memory, regulatory and stem cell-like memory CD4+ T cells were sorted on a BD FACSAria II using a panel including CD45RO, CCR7, CD25, CD127, CD95 and CD27. All sorted populations exceeded 95% purity. PBMCs were isolated right away by Lymphoprep density gradient centrifugation and were stained directly, without culture. Samples were stained and sorted in pairs, with one healthy donor and one patient per experiment, so that batch effects were minimized. Broad study findings and their caveats: In all four CD4+ subsets, TCRB CDR3 length was moderately but significantly shorter in type 1 diabetes patients. Because cDNA was sequenced instead of genomic DNA, activated cells with high expression could be over-represented, although the groups did not differ in activation or CD3 levels. Fewer insertions and more nucleotide deletions at VDJ recombination sites were observed in patients with type 1 diabetes, implying thymic rearrangement abnormalities. Shorter templates might have been favored by PCR, but patient and control samples were amplified and corrected together, so both groups would have been affected equally by any skew. The naive, central memory and regulatory TCRB repertoires appeared to resemble one another more closely among patients than among healthy donors. HLA sub-analyses involved small numbers of individuals, so any influence of HLA type on TCRB rearrangement remained unresolved.

The rearrangement joined TRBV4-1 to TRBJ1-1; D gene: possibly TRBD1, on 6 matching bases. Sequenced sample: naive CD4+ T cells from blood. The cell subset or site label corresponds to: true naive CD4+ T cells. This TCR derives from a man in his late teens or twenties with type 1 diabetes. Here the CDR3 is given as CASKGVGGTEAFF. Here is the DNA: TGCGCCAGCAAGGGGGTAGGGGGCACTGAAGCTTTCTTT.